These 15 T cell receptor beta chains originate from one sample sequenced in a study of cytomegalovirus exposure and HLA in healthy donors. A multiplex PCR was run with 60 Vbeta primers and 13 Jbeta primers. TCRdb's copy holds only in-frame clones and misses some; the assay was immunoSEQ multiplex PCR. The repertoire holds about 180,000 clones, 82% seen once, with 1.5% in the top ten. Material for sequencing was PBMCs. These receptor sequences come from a man between 40 and 49 years old in good health and CMV-seronegative.

The rearrangement links TRBV5-1 to TRBJ2-3; D unresolved. The germline CDR1 and CDR2 sequences are SGHRS and YFSETQ. The CDR3 consists of 16 residues. V lost 0 bases to trimming and J lost 2 bases, with 13 bases between them. CDR3 residues: CASSLASGPYTDTQYF. The CDR3 DNA reads as TGCGCCAGCAGCTTGGCTTCAGGTCCGTACACAGATACGCAGTATTTT.

The chain joins TRBV9 to TRBJ2-7; D is unclear. Germline V gene sequence: CDR1 SGDLS, CDR2 YYNGEE. The CDR3 sequence is 14 residues long. The V and J ends lost 1 base and 3 bases respectively, with 11 bases between them. CDR3 DNA: TGTGCCAGCAGCGTATCCGCGGATTACTACGAGCAGTACTTC. Its protein product is CASSVSADYYEQYF.

V and J are TRBV29-1 and TRBJ2-3, with TRBD2 as a possible D gene (5 bases). Trimming removed 3 bases at V and 3 bases at J, with 16 bases between. The germline V gene has CDR1 SQVTM and CDR2 ANQGSEA. The CDR3 has 15 amino acids. The CDR3 reads CSVEASSLGTDTQYF. The DNA of the CDR3 is TGCAGCGTTGAGGCTAGCTCCCTAGGGACAGATACGCAGTATTTT.

This rearrangement joins TRBV6-5 to TRBJ2-2; D is possibly TRBD2 (5 bases). In germline, CDR1 is MNHEY, CDR2 SVGAGI. The CDR3 extends over 15 amino acids. The ends were cut back, 0 bases at V and 6 bases at J, with 11 bases in the middle. The chain's CDR3 is CASSYSPSKAGELFF. The CDR3 bases are TGTGCCAGCAGTTACTCGCCTAGCAAGGCCGGGGAGCTGTTTTTT.

The gene calls are TRBV28 and TRBJ1-4; 9 nucleotides match TRBD1. The CDR3 contains 18 residues. CDR1 is MDHEN, CDR2 SYDVKM, per germline. V trimming: 3 bases; J trimming: 0 bases; junction bases outside the gene matches: 8. The CDR3 loop reads CASSFPLGQGPTNEKLFF. Written as DNA, the CDR3 is TGTGCCAGCAGTTTTCCACTTGGACAGGGGCCAACTAATGAAAAACTGTTTTTT.

The sample holds one count of this clone. CDR3 bases: TGTGCCAGCAGTGAATTAGGCGGGGGAGTAACAGATACGCAGTATTTT. Translating it yields CASSELGGGVTDTQYF. V gene TRBV25-1 combines with J gene TRBJ2-3; TRBD2 agrees at 7 bases. The CDR3 has 16 residues. Germline lookup yields CDR1 MGHDK and CDR2 SYGVNS. V trimming: 1 base; J trimming: 3 bases; junction bases outside the gene matches: 7.

This rearrangement joins TRBV11-3 to TRBJ2-3; D is perhaps TRBD2 (7 bases). CDR1 SGHNT and CDR2 YENEEA come from the germline V gene. Between the trimmed V and J ends, which lost 8 bases and 5 bases, there was a span of 20 bases. The CDR3 length is 15 residues. CDR3 sequence: CASSTRAGAIDTQYF. The CDR3 nucleotides read TGTGCCAGCTCAACTCGGGCGGGGGCTATAGATACGCAGTATTTT.

This chain joins TRBV28 and TRBJ2-3; 8 bases line up with TRBD2. Germline V CDR1 and CDR2: MDHEN, SYDVKM. V gave up 6 bases and J gave up 4 bases; unmatched junction bases: 12. This CDR3 has 16 amino acids. In DNA, the CDR3 is TGTGCCAGCAGACCTGTCAGCGGAGCGGGGGCAGATACGCAGTATTTT. It encodes CASRPVSGAGADTQYF.

V and J are TRBV29-1 and TRBJ1-2; TRBD1 matches at 7 bases. Germline assignment: CDR1 SQVTM and CDR2 ANQGSEA. J gave up 7 bases and V 0 bases, and 5 bases lay outside the gene matches. CDR3 size: 13 residues. As DNA, the CDR3 is TGCAGCGTTGAAGAAAGGGCAGGGGGTGGCTACACCTTC. This codes for CSVEERAGGGYTF.

The chain uses TRBV6-6 and TRBJ2-1; 10 bases are a match to TRBD2. CDR3 length: 16 residues. Germline CDR1 MNHNY, CDR2 SVGAGI (reference sequence). After removal of 6 bases from V and 7 bases from J, the junction contained 12 bases not matched to a gene. The CDR3 sequence: CASSPRYSGGTNEQFF. In nucleotides, the CDR3 is TGTGCCAGCAGCCCCAGGTATAGCGGGGGGACAAATGAGCAGTTCTTC.

The rearrangement uses TRBV30 and TRBJ1-2; 8 nucleotides agree with TRBD1. The CDR3 is 11 amino acids. V lost 4 bases and J lost 8; bases outside the gene matches: 3. Germline V CDR1 and CDR2: GTSNPN, SVGIG (reference sequence). The CDR3 reads CAWTGGGGYTF. In DNA, the CDR3 is TGTGCCTGGACAGGGGGCGGCGGCTACACCTTC.

V gene TRBV9 combines with J gene TRBJ2-7, with TRBD2 as a possible D gene (6 bases). Between the trimmed V and J ends, which lost 4 bases and 3 bases, there was a span of 20 bases. The CDR3 runs to 16 residues. The germline V gene encodes CDR1 SGDLS and CDR2 YYNGEE. CDR3 nucleotides: TGTGCCAGCAGCCCACCGGAGGGCCCGGACTTCTACGAGCAGTACTTC. Protein product: CASSPPEGPDFYEQYF.

J is TRBJ2-7 and V is TRBV6-5; tentatively, D is TRBD2 (6 bases). Germline loops: CDR1 MNHEY, CDR2 SVGAGI. V gave up 2 bases and J gave up 2 bases, with 10 bases separating them. The CDR3 covers 14 residues. In nucleotides, the CDR3 is TGTGCCAGCAGTTACGGAGGGGAACCCTACGAGCAGTACTTC. Its protein product is CASSYGGEPYEQYF.

The J gene is TRBJ1-1, the V gene TRBV5-1; D is ambiguous. From germline, CDR1 is SGHRS and CDR2 YFSETQ. There are 13 residues in the CDR3. Trimming left V 4 bases short and J 1 base short, with 8 bases between. CDR3 loop: CASSSGPNTEAFF. CDR3 nucleotide sequence: TGCGCCAGCAGCAGCGGGCCGAACACTGAAGCTTTCTTT.

The chain joins TRBV9 to TRBJ2-7; D not certain. Trimming cost V 0 bases and J 4 bases, with 11 bases left between them. Germline V gives CDR1 SGDLS, CDR2 YYNGEE. The CDR3 is 14 amino acids. CDR3 sequence (DNA): TGTGCCAGCAGCGTAGGTGGCTTAAATTACGAGCAGTACTTC. Translation gives CASSVGGLNYEQYF.